One and the same sample provided the 29 T cell receptor beta chains below, sequenced in a study of PD-1 blockade in mismatch repair-deficient tumors. The method was immunoSEQ multiplex PCR; TCRdb's version includes in-frame clones alone and lacks a portion of them. This table holds 80,000 to 130,000 clones, 82% found once. The starting material was peripheral blood, obtained about 36 weeks after starting pembrolizumab. Receptor source: an adult with mismatch repair-deficient cancer.

With respect to this clone: Other DNA sequences within the sample encode an identical CDR3. The V gene is TRBV7-2, the J gene TRBJ2-5; D is perhaps TRBD2 (6 bases). In germline, CDR1 is SGHTA, CDR2 FQGNSA. This CDR3 spans 14 amino acids. Between the trimmed V and J ends, which lost 1 base and 1 base, there was a span of 7 bases. Here the CDR3 DNA reads TGTGCCAGCAGCTTAGAGGGAGGCCAAGAGACCCAGTACTTC. Translation gives CASSLEGGQETQYF.

This clone has more than one count but fewer than ten. The V call is TRBV5-6, the J call TRBJ2-2, with 10 nucleotides matching TRBD1. Germline trimming cut 4 bases from V and 6 bases from J; bases unmatched to any gene: 6. This CDR3 comprises 15 residues. CDR1 and CDR2 (germline): SGHDT, YYEEEE. The CDR3 DNA sequence: TGTGCCAGCAGCCGCTTGGGACAGGGGCCCGGGGAGCTGTTTTTT. This translates into CASSRLGQGPGELFF.

V is TRBV11-2 and J is TRBJ2-2; 9 bases line up with TRBD2. This CDR3 is built from 17 residues. Germline-derived CDR1 and CDR2 are SGHAT and FQNNGV. The ends lost 5 bases at V and 3 bases at J; junction bases unmatched: 10. CDR3 loop: CASSHGRGRGDTGELFF. The CDR3 bases are TGTGCCAGCAGCCACGGCCGCGGGAGGGGTGACACCGGGGAGCTGTTTTTT. The full variable domain, with the rest looked up from reference TRBV11-2 and TRBJ2-2, is EAGVAQSPRYKIIEKRQSVAFWCNPISGHATLYWYQQILGQGPKLLIQFQNNGVVDDSQLPKDRFSAERLKGVDSTLKIQPAKLEDSAVYLCASSHGRGRGDTGELFFGEGSRLTVL.

By share of the sample, this clone is medium-sized. The chain combines TRBV11-3 with TRBJ1-3; D not resolved. Germline CDR1 reads SGHNT; CDR2 reads YENEEA. Trimming stripped 5 bases from V and 1 base from J, with 6 bases between. The CDR3 has 13 residues. CDR3 sequence: CASSLRSGNTIYF. The CDR3 DNA reads TGTGCCAGCAGCCTCAGATCTGGAAACACCATATATTTT. The whole variable domain, filled in from reference TRBV11-3 and TRBJ1-3, reads EAGVVQSPRYKIIEKKQPVAFWCNPISGHNTLYWYLQNLGQGPELLIRYENEEAVDDSQLPKDRFSAERLKGVDSTLKIQPAELGDSAVYLCASSLRSGNTIYFGEGSWLTVV.

The rearrangement links TRBV6-6 to TRBJ1-1; maybe TRBD1 (5 bases). The germline V and J ends were trimmed by 8 bases and 5 bases, with 21 bases remaining between them. This CDR3 region has 15 residues. CDR1 is MNHNY, CDR2 SVGAGI, per germline (reference sequence). The CDR3 sequence is CASSYTREPGTEAFF. The DNA of the CDR3 is TGTGCCAGCTCCTACACAAGGGAACCAGGGACTGAAGCTTTCTTT.

The genes are TRBV7-9 and TRBJ1-4, with D uncertain. The germline V gene has CDR1 SEHNR and CDR2 FQNEAQ (reference sequence). Trimming took off 3 bases at V and 0 bases at J, with 8 bases between the two ends. The CDR3 covers 15 residues. CDR3 coding DNA: TGTGCCAGCAGCTTTGGTATTGCAACTAATGAAAAACTGTTTTTT. It is translated as CASSFGIATNEKLFF.

V gene TRBV7-2 combines with J gene TRBJ1-2; perhaps TRBD1 as D (5 bases). V lost 5 bases, J lost 4 bases, and 14 bases lay in between. This CDR3 spans 14 amino acids. Per the germline V gene, CDR1 is SGHTA and CDR2 is FQGNSA. This CDR3 is CASSPAGTGYGYTF. CDR3 sequence (DNA): TGTGCCAGCAGCCCGGCCGGGACCGGCTATGGCTACACCTTC. The full variable domain, rest sourced from reference TRBV7-2 and TRBJ1-2, is GAGVSQSPSNKVTEKGKDVELRCDPISGHTALYWYRQSLGQGLEFLIYFQGNSAPDKSGLPSDRFSAERTGGSVSTLTIQRTQQEDSAVYLCASSPAGTGYGYTFGSGTRLTVV.

This rearrangement joins TRBV27 to TRBJ2-2; the D is unclear. Trimming stripped 0 bases from V and 0 bases from J, with 8 bases between. Germline loops: CDR1 MNHEY, CDR2 SMNVEV (reference sequence). This CDR3 has 16 amino acids. The CDR3 spells CASSLSFPANTGELFF. Written as DNA, the CDR3 is TGTGCCAGCAGTTTATCTTTCCCAGCGAACACCGGGGAGCTGTTTTTT.

V gene TRBV4-1 combines with J gene TRBJ2-7, with TRBD2 matching 8 bases. Trimming at V came to 1 base and at J to 1 base, leaving 3 bases not matched to a gene. This CDR3 is 15 amino acids long. CDR1 and CDR2 from the germline V gene are MGHRA and YSYEKL. The CDR3 loop is CASSQVREGSYEQYF. DNA of the CDR3: TGCGCCAGCAGCCAAGTACGGGAGGGTTCCTACGAGCAGTACTTC.

This rearrangement joins TRBV2 to TRBJ2-7, with no clear D. CDR1 and CDR2 (germline): SNHLY, FYNNEI. The CDR3 spans 13 residues. V was trimmed by 2 bases and J by 6 bases, leaving 11 bases between them. The CDR3 sequence: CASSEYGPLEQYF. The CDR3 DNA is TGTGCCAGCAGTGAATACGGACCCCTCGAGCAGTACTTC.

The gene calls are TRBV7-2 and TRBJ2-7; TRBD2 matches at 11 bases. This CDR3 spans 15 amino acids. Per germline, CDR1 SGHTA and CDR2 FQGNSA. V lost 1 base to trimming and J lost 3 bases; unmatched junction nucleotides: 2. CDR3 amino acids: CASSLELAGDYEQYF. The CDR3 DNA reads as TGTGCCAGCAGCTTAGAACTAGCGGGAGACTACGAGCAGTACTTC.

The chain combines TRBV18 with TRBJ2-4; 7 bases agree with TRBD2. Trimming at V came to 3 bases and at J to 4 bases, leaving 3 bases not matched to a gene. CDR3 length: 14 residues. CDR1 and CDR2 (germline): KGHSH, LQKENI. The CDR3 loop reads CASSPGGDKNIQYF. The DNA for the CDR3 is TGTGCCAGCTCACCGGGGGGGGATAAAAACATTCAGTACTTC. The whole variable domain, filled in from reference TRBV18 and TRBJ2-4, reads NAGVMQNPRHLVRRRGQEARLRCSPMKGHSHVYWYRQLPEEGLKFMVYLQKENIIDESGMPKERFSAEFPKEGPSILRIQQVVRGDSAAYFCASSPGGDKNIQYFGAGTRLSVL.

Relative to its sample, this clone is medium-sized (0.01 to 0.1%). This sequence joins TRBV14 and TRBJ1-2; D perhaps matches TRBD1 (6 bases). Germline V gene sequence: CDR1 SGHDN, CDR2 FVKESK. The V end was cut by 3 bases, the J end by 8 bases, with 13 bases between. CDR3 length equals 13 residues. This chain's CDR3 is CASSQFDRHGYTF. In DNA, the CDR3 is TGTGCCAGCAGCCAGTTTGACAGGCACGGCTACACCTTC.

This clone has more than one count but fewer than ten. The rearrangement uses TRBV5-4 and TRBJ2-1; TRBD2 might be the D (5 bases). This CDR3 has 16 residues. Trimming removed 4 bases at V and 4 bases at J, with 18 bases between. Germline CDR1 and CDR2: SGHNT and YYREEE (reference sequence). This CDR3 reads CASSRADSTKYNEQFF. DNA for the CDR3: TGTGCCAGCAGCCGGGCGGACTCGACAAAGTACAATGAGCAGTTCTTC.

To note about this clone: Germline is not matched at one junction end, which may reflect a read error. The rearrangement uses TRBV7-2 and TRBJ2-3, with 11 bases fitting TRBD2. The CDR3 runs to 14 residues. Germline V CDR1 and CDR2: SGHTA, FQGNSA. The CDR3 is CASRLAGGQDTQYF. The CDR3 DNA reads as TGTGCCAGCAGGTTAGCGGGAGGGCAAGATACGCAGTATTTT.

In its sample, this clone was seen a few times. V and J are TRBV2 and TRBJ1-2, with no clear D. Trimming removed 7 bases from V and 2 bases from J, with 8 bases in between. Germline V gene lookup returns CDR1 SNHLY and CDR2 FYNNEI. The CDR3 runs 12 residues. CDR3 in amino acids: CASNPRNYGYTF. The CDR3 DNA is TGTGCCAGCAATCCCAGAAACTATGGCTACACCTTC. The full variable domain, with the rest looked up from reference TRBV2 and TRBJ1-2, is EPEVTQTPSHQVTQMGQEVILRCVPISNHLYFYWYRQILGQKVEFLVSFYNNEISEKSEIFDDQFSVERPDGSNFTLKIRSTKLEDSAMYFCASNPRNYGYTFGSGTRLTVV.

CDR3 in amino acids: CASSSDPGTPYGYTF. The CDR3 DNA reads TGTGCCAGCAGTTCAGACCCCGGGACACCCTATGGCTACACCTTC. This chain uses TRBV6-5 with TRBJ1-2, with D tentatively TRBD1 (6 bases). V lost 4 bases, J lost 4 bases, and 16 bases lay in between. The germline CDR1 and CDR2 sequences are MNHEY and SVGAGI. CDR3 length equals 15 residues.

V usage is TRBV19 and J usage is TRBJ1-5; no definite D call. The CDR3 is 14 amino acids. CDR1 LNHDA and CDR2 SQIVND come from the germline V gene (reference sequence). V shed 5 bases and J shed 0 bases, with 8 bases lying between them. CDR3 residues: CASSQWASNQPQHF. The CDR3 DNA follows: TGTGCCAGTAGTCAATGGGCTAGCAATCAGCCCCAGCATTTT.

V and J are TRBV29-1 and TRBJ1-2, with a weak D call TRBD1 (5 bases). Trimming pared 4 bases from V and 0 bases from J, leaving 12 bases between. This CDR3 spans 14 amino acids. CDR1 and CDR2 from the germline V gene are SQVTM and ANQGSEA. CDR3 DNA sequence: TGCAGCGTTGTAAGGGGCAATCCTAACTATGGCTACACCTTC. As protein: CSVVRGNPNYGYTF.

The chain is built from TRBV7-3 and TRBJ1-1; a weak D match, TRBD1 (6 bases). Trimming took off 5 bases at V and 8 bases at J, with 15 bases between the two ends. Germline lookup yields CDR1 SGHTA and CDR2 FQGTGA. The CDR3 is made up of 13 amino acids. CDR3 amino acids: CASSPGTQGEAFF. As DNA, the CDR3 is TGTGCCAGCAGCCCCGGGACCCAGGGGGAAGCTTTCTTT. Based on the CDR3 plus reference TRBV7-3 and TRBJ1-1, the full variable domain is GAGVSQTPSNKVTEKGKYVELRCDPISGHTALYWYRQSLGQGPEFLIYFQGTGAADDSGLPNDRFFAVRPEGSVSTLKIQRTERGDSAVYLCASSPGTQGEAFFGQGTRLTVV.

The V and J genes are TRBV6-5 and TRBJ1-4; D perhaps matches TRBD1 (5 bases). V was trimmed by 5 bases and J by 0 bases, leaving 10 bases between them. The CDR3 contains 15 residues. CDR1 MNHEY and CDR2 SVGAGI come from the germline V gene. The CDR3 coding sequence is TGTGCCAGCAGTCCGGAGACAGCAACTAATGAAAAACTGTTTTTT. It codes for CASSPETATNEKLFF.

The V call is TRBV27, the J call TRBJ1-1; possible D gene TRBD1, 6 bases. Looked up from germline, CDR1 is MNHEY and CDR2 is SMNVEV (reference sequence). This CDR3 is 14 amino acids long. Trimming pared 4 bases from V and 5 bases from J, leaving 14 bases between. CDR3 DNA sequence: TGTGCCAGCAGTTCCACGGGGGGCGGGACTGAAGCTTTCTTT. This encodes CASSSTGGGTEAFF.

The CDR3 is CASSLDGVGYTDTQYF. As DNA, the CDR3 is TGTGCCAGCAGCTTAGACGGGGTGGGATACACAGATACGCAGTATTTT. The chain uses TRBV7-3 and TRBJ2-3; tentatively, D is TRBD2 (5 bases). CDR3 size: 16 residues. The V and J ends lost 2 bases and 2 bases respectively, with 14 bases between them. Germline V gene sequence: CDR1 SGHTA, CDR2 FQGTGA.

Only one count was recorded for this clone. This CDR3 reads CASSDSSSGRNEQYF. The CDR3 coding sequence is TGTGCCAGCAGTGACTCTTCTAGCGGGAGGAACGAGCAGTACTTC. V usage is TRBV6-4 and J usage is TRBJ2-7; 11 bases agree with TRBD2. This CDR3 contains 15 residues. Trimming cost V 0 bases and J 5 bases; bases outside gene matches: 3. Germline CDR1 and CDR2: MRHNA and SNTAGT.

This chain joins TRBV9 and TRBJ2-5; D unresolved. Looked up from germline, CDR1 is SGDLS and CDR2 is YYNGEE. The V and J ends lost 4 bases and 5 bases respectively, with 18 bases between them. CDR3 size: 15 residues. CDR3 bases: TGTGCCAGCAGCCCGACGGGCCTTATTGGGGAGACCCAGTACTTC. It codes for CASSPTGLIGETQYF. The whole variable domain, remainder taken from reference TRBV9 and TRBJ2-5, is DSGVTQTPKHLITATGQRVTLRCSPRSGDLSVYWYQQSLDQGLQFLIQYYNGEERAKGNILERFSAQQFPDLHSELNLSSLELGDSALYFCASSPTGLIGETQYFGPGTRLLVL.

The rearrangement uses TRBV5-1 and TRBJ1-4; D is ambiguous. The CDR3 runs 14 residues. Germline loops: CDR1 SGHRS, CDR2 YFSETQ. The germline V and J ends were trimmed by 0 bases and 4 bases, with 7 bases remaining between them. The CDR3 DNA reads TGCGCCAGCAGCTTGGGGGAGGATAATGAAAAACTGTTTTTT. Amino acid sequence: CASSLGEDNEKLFF.

This clone was counted a few times. The genes are TRBV13 and TRBJ2-3; a possible D gene is TRBD1 (5 bases). The CDR3 runs to 13 residues. In germline, CDR1 is PRHDT, CDR2 FYEKMQ (reference sequence). V lost 4 bases, J lost 6 bases, and 11 bases lay in between. CDR3 region: CASSSPGRDTQYF. CDR3 DNA: TGTGCCAGCAGCTCCCCAGGGCGGGATACGCAGTATTTT.

The chain uses TRBV11-2 and TRBJ2-2; 7 bases fit TRBD2. The length of the CDR3 is 15 residues. Germline trimming cut 5 bases from V and 4 bases from J; bases unmatched to any gene: 7. Germline values: CDR1 SGHAT, CDR2 FQNNGV. This chain's CDR3 is CASSTGTISTGELFF. The CDR3 DNA sequence: TGTGCCAGCAGCACCGGGACTATCTCCACCGGGGAGCTGTTTTTT.

The rearrangement joins TRBV9 to TRBJ2-7, with 12 nucleotides matching TRBD2. This CDR3 spans 15 amino acids. Germline CDR1 SGDLS, CDR2 YYNGEE. Unmatched junction bases numbered 6, after V lost 4 bases and J lost 4 bases. The DNA of the CDR3 is TGTGCCAGCAGCCCGGGACTAGCGGGTTCGTACGAGCAGTACTTC. It codes for CASSPGLAGSYEQYF.